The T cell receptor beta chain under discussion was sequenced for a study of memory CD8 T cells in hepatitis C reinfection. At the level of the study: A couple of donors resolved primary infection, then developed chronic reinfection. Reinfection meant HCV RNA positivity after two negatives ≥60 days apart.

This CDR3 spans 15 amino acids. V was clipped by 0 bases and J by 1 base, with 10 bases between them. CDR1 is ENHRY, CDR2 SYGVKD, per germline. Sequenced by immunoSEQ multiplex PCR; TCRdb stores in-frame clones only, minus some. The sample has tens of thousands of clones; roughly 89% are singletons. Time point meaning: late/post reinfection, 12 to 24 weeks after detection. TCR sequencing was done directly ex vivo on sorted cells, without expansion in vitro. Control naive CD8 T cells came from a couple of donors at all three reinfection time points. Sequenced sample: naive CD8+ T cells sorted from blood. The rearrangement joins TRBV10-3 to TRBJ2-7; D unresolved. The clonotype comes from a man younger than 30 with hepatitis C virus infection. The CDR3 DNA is TGTGCCATCAGTGAGTCGAGAGACGGGTCCTACGAGCAGTACTTC. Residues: CAISESRDGSYEQYF.